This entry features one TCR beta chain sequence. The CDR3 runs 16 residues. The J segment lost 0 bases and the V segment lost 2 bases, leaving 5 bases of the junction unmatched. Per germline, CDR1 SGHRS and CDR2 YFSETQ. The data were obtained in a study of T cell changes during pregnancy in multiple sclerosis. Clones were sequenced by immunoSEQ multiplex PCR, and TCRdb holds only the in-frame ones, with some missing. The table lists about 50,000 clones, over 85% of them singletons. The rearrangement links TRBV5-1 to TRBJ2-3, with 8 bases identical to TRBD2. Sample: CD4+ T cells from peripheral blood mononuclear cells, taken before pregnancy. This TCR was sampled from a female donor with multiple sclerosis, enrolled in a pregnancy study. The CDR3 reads CASSLPSGLSTDTQYF. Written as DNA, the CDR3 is TGCGCCAGCAGCTTACCTAGCGGGCTGAGCACAGATACGCAGTATTTT.